This paragraph covers one T cell receptor beta chain sequence. No antigen is known for it. Caucasian adults living in Nashville, Tennessee, provided all samples. This specimen belongs to a study of shared clonotypes between healthy human individuals. Study-wide results and limits: Larger estimated richness was generally seen in naive subsets than in memory subsets.

Deletions cut 6 bases from V and 0 bases from J, with 13 bases between. The CDR3 runs 15 residues. Per germline, CDR1 LGHNA and CDR2 YSLEER. In the sorted-subset replicate PCRs, roughly 210 ng DNA, roughly 29,000 T cell genomes, was used. Sequencing was performed with immunoSEQ multiplex PCR; in TCRdb, only in-frame clones are kept and a portion is missing. The sample lists some 2,000,000 clones, around 95% occurring once. The sequenced sample was naive CD4+ T cells sorted from blood. Sample subset: CD45RA+ positively selected. The chain joins TRBV4-3 to TRBJ2-3; possibly TRBD2 for D (5 bases). The receptor was isolated from a man aged 18 to 30 in good health. Written as DNA, the CDR3 is TGCGCCAGCAGTCCCGCGGGCGGAAGCACAGATACGCAGTATTTT. It yields the protein CASSPAGGSTDTQYF.